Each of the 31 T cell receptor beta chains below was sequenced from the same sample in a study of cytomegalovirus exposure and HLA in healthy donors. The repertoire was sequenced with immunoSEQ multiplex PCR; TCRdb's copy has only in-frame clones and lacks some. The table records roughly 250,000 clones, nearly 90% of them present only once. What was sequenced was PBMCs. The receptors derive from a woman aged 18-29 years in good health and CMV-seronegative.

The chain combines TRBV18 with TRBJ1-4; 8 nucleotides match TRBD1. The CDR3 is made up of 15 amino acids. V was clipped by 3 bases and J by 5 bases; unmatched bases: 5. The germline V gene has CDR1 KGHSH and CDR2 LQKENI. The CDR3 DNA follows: TGTGCCAGCTCACCGACAGGGGCCGCCAATGAAAAACTGTTTTTT. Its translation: CASSPTGAANEKLFF. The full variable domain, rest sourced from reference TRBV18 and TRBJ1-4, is NAGVMQNPRHLVRRRGQEARLRCSPMKGHSHVYWYRQLPEEGLKFMVYLQKENIIDESGMPKERFSAEFPKEGPSILRIQQVVRGDSAAYFCASSPTGAANEKLFFGSGTQLSVL.

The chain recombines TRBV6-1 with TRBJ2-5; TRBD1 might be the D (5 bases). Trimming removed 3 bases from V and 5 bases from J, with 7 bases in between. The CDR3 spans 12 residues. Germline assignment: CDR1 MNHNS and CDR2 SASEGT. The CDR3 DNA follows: TGTGCCAGCAGTGACAGGGTGGAGACCCAGTACTTC. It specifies CASSDRVETQYF.

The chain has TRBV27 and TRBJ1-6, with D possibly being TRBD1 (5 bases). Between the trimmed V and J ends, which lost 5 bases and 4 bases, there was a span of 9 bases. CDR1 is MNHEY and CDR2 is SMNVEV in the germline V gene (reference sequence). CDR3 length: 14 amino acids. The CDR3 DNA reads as TGTGCCAGCAGTGAAAGGGGTTATAATTCACCCCTCCACTTT. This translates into CASSERGYNSPLHF.

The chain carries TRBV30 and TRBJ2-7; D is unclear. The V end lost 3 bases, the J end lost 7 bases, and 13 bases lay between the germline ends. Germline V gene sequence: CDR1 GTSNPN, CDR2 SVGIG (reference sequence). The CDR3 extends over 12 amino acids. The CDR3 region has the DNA TGTGCCTGGAGGGGTTGGAAACGGGAGCAGTACGTC. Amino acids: CAWRGWKREQYV.

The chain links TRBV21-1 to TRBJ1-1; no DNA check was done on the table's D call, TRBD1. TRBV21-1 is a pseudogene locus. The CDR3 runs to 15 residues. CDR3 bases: TGTGCCAGCAGCAAGGGGACATATGGCCCAGCTGAAGCTTTCTTT. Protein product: CASSKGTYGPAEAFF.

Here the CDR3 reads CASSPGGAIGELFF. CDR3 coding DNA: TGTGCCAGCAGTCCAGGGGGCGCGATCGGGGAGCTGTTTTTT. This chain connects TRBV28 to TRBJ2-2; 8 bases are a match to TRBD1. From germline, CDR1 is MDHEN and CDR2 SYDVKM. With 5 bases clipped from V and 7 bases from J, the junction kept 6 bases outside the gene matches. The CDR3 length is 14 residues.

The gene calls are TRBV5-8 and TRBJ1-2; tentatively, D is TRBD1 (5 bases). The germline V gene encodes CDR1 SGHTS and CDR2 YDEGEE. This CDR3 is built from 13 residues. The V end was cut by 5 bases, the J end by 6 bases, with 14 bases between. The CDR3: CASSFRTSDGYTF. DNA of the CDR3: TGTGCCAGCAGTTTTAGGACATCGGATGGCTACACCTTC.

This chain's CDR3 is CAWSFSPGNQPQHF. The DNA of the CDR3 is TGTGCCTGGAGTTTTTCCCCGGGCAATCAGCCCCAGCATTTT. This chain uses TRBV30 with TRBJ1-5; D gene uncertain. V shed 2 bases and J shed 2 bases, with 10 bases lying between them. The germline V gene has CDR1 GTSNPN and CDR2 SVGIG (reference sequence). This CDR3 comprises 14 residues.

For the CDR3, the DNA is TGTGCCAGCACTACTGCCGGGGCCGGGGAGCTGTTTTTT. It specifies CASTTAGAGELFF. This chain connects TRBV28 to TRBJ2-2, with D perhaps matching TRBD2 (5 bases). CDR1 and CDR2 (germline): MDHEN, SYDVKM. The V gene lost 7 bases and the J gene lost 6 bases, with 12 bases spanning the gap. This CDR3 has 13 amino acids.

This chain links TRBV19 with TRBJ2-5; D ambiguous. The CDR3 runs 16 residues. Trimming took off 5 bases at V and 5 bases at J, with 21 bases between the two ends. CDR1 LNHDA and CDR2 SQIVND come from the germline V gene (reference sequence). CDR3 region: CASSPREVTLQETQYF. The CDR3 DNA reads TGTGCCAGTAGTCCCCGTGAAGTAACCTTACAGGAGACCCAGTACTTC.

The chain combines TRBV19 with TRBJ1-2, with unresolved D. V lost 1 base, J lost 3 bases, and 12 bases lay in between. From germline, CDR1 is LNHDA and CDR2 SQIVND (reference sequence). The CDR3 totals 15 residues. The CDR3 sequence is CASSIVEDYYYGYTF. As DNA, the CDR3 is TGTGCCAGTAGTATAGTTGAAGACTACTACTATGGCTACACCTTC.

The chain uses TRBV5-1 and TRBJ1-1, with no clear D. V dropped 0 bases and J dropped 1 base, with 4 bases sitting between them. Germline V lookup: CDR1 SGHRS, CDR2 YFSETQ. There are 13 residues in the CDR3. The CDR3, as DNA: TGCGCCAGCAGCTTGGCAGAGAACACTGAAGCTTTCTTT. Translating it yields CASSLAENTEAFF.

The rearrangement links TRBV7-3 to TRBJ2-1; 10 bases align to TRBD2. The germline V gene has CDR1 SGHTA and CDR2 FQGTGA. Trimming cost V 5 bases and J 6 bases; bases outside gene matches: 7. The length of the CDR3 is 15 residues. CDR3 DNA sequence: TGTGCCAGCAGCCAAACTAGCGGGGAAAGCAATGAGCAGTTCTTC. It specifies CASSQTSGESNEQFF.

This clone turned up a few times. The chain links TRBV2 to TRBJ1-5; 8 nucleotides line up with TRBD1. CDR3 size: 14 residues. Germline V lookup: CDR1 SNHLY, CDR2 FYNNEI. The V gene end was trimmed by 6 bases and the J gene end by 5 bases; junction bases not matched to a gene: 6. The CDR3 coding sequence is TGTGCCAGCAGCGGACAGGGTACATATCAGCCCCAGCATTTT. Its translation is CASSGQGTYQPQHF.

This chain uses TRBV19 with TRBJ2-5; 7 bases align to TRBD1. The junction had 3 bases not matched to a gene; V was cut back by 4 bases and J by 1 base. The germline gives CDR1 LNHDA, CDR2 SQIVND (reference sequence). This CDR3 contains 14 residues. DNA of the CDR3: TGTGCCAGTAGTACGACAGGGACCCAAGAGACCCAGTACTTC. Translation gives CASSTTGTQETQYF. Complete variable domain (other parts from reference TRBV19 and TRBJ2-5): DGGITQSPKYLFRKEGQNVTLSCEQNLNHDAMYWYRQDPGQGLRLIYYSQIVNDFQKGDIAEGYSVSREKKESFPLTVTSAQKNPTAFYLCASSTTGTQETQYFGPGTRLLVL.

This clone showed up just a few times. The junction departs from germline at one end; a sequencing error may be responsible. In DNA form, the CDR3 reads TGTGCCAGTAGTTTAGACAGGGGCAATCAGCCCCAGCATTTT. This encodes CASSLDRGNQPQHF. The rearrangement joins TRBV19 to TRBJ1-5, with TRBD1 identical over 7 bases. CDR1 and CDR2 from the germline V gene are LNHDA and SQIVND (reference sequence). The CDR3 loop spans 14 amino acids.

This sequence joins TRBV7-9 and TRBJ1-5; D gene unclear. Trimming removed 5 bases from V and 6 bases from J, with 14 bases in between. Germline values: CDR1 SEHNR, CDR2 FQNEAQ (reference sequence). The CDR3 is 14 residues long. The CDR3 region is CASSPDGSGQPQHF. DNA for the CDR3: TGTGCCAGCAGCCCCGACGGGTCGGGTCAGCCCCAGCATTTT.

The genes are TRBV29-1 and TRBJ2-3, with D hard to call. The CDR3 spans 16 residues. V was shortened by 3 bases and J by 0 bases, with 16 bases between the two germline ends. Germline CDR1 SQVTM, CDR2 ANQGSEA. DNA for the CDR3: TGCAGCGTTGATGCCACAACTATGTCTAGCACAGATACGCAGTATTTT. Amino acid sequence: CSVDATTMSSTDTQYF.

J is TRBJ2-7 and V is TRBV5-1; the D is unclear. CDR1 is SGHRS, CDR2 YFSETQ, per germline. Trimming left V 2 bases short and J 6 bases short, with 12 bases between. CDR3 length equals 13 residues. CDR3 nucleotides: TGCGCCAGCAGCTTAAGTGGTCTGGGCGAGCAGTACGTC. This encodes CASSLSGLGEQYV.

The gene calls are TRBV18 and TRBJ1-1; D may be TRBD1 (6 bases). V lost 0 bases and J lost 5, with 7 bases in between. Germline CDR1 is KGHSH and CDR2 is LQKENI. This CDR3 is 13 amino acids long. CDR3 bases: TGTGCCAGCTCACCACCGGGACAAACTGAAGCTTTCTTT. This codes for CASSPPGQTEAFF.

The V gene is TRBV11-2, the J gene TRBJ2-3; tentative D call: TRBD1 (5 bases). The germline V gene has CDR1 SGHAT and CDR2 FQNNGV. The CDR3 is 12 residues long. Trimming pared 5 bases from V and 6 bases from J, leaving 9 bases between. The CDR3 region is CASSPGLDTQYF. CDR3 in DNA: TGTGCCAGCAGCCCAGGGTTGGATACGCAGTATTTT.

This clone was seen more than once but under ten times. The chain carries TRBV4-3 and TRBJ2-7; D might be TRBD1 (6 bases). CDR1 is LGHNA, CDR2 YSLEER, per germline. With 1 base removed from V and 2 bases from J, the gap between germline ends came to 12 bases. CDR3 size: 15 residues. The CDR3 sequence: CASSQGQGPTYEQYF. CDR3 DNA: TGCGCCAGCAGCCAAGGGCAGGGGCCGACCTACGAGCAGTACTTC.

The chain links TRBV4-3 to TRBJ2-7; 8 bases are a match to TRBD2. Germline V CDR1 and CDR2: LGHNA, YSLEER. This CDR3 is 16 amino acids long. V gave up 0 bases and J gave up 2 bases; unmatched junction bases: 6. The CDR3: CASSQDRDSGAYEQYF. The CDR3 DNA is TGCGCCAGCAGCCAAGATCGGGATAGCGGGGCCTACGAGCAGTACTTC.

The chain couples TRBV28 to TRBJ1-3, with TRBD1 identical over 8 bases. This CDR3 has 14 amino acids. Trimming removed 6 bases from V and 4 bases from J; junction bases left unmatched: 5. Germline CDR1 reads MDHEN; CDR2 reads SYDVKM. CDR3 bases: TGTGCCAGCAGCCCTGGGACAGGCGGAAACACCATATATTTT. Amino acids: CASSPGTGGNTIYF. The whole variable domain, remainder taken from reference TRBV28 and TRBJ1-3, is DVKVTQSSRYLVKRTGEKVFLECVQDMDHENMFWYRQDPGLGLRLIYFSYDVKMKEKGDIPEGYSVSREKKERFSLILESASTNQTSMYLCASSPGTGGNTIYFGEGSWLTVV.

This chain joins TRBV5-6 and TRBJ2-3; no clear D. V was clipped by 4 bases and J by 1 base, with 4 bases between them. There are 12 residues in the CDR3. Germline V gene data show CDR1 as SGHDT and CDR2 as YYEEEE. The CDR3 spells CASSPRTDTQYF. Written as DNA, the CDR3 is TGTGCCAGCAGCCCTCGCACAGATACGCAGTATTTT.

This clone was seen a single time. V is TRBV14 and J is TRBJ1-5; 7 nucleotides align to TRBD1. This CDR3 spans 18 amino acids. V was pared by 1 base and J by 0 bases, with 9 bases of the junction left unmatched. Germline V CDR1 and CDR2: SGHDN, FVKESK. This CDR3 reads CASSQAHRGTYSNQPQHF. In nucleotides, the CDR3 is TGTGCCAGCAGCCAAGCTCACAGGGGAACCTATAGCAATCAGCCCCAGCATTTT.

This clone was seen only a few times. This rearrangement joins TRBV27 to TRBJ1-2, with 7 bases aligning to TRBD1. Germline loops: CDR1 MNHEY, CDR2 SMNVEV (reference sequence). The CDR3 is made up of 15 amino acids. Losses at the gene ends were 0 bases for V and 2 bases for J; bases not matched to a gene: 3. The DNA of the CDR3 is TGTGCCAGCAGTTTATCGGGACAGCTAAACTATGGCTACACCTTC. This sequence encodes CASSLSGQLNYGYTF.

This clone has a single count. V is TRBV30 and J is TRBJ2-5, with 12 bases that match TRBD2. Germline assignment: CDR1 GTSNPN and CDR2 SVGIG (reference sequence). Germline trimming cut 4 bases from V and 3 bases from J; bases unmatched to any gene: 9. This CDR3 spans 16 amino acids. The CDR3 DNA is TGTGCCTGGATAAGGGGGACTAGCGGGCGTAAAGAGACCCAGTACTTC. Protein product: CAWIRGTSGRKETQYF.

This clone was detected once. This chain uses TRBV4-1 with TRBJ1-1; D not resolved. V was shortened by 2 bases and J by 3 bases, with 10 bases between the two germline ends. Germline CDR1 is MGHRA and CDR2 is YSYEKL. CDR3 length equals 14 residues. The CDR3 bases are TGCGCCAGCAGCCAACTGTATGGAGACACTGAAGCTTTCTTT. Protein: CASSQLYGDTEAFF.

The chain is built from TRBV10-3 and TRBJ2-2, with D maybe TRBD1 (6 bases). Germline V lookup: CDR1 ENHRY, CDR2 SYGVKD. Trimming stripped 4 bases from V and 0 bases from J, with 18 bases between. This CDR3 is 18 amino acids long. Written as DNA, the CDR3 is TGTGCCATCAGTGCTAGGGACACCCGAAGGGCGAACACCGGGGAGCTGTTTTTT. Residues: CAISARDTRRANTGELFF.

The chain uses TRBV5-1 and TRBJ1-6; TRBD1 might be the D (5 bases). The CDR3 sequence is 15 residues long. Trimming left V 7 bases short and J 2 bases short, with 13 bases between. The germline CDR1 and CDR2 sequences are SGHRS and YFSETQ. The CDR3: CASGPTDTYNSPLHF. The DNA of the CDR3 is TGCGCCAGCGGACCGACAGATACCTATAATTCACCCCTCCACTTT.